This T cell receptor beta chain was obtained from a study of T cell changes during pregnancy in multiple sclerosis. The CDR3 extends over 15 amino acids. Germline CDR1 MRHNA, CDR2 SNTAGT. Trimming pared 4 bases from V and 2 bases from J, leaving 11 bases between. Method: immunoSEQ multiplex PCR; TCRdb's copy keeps in-frame clones and lacks some. The table has about 70,000 clones, 80% to 95% seen once. The sequence was obtained from a female donor with multiple sclerosis, enrolled in a pregnancy study. V usage is TRBV6-4 and J usage is TRBJ2-2, with D perhaps TRBD2 (5 bases). The material sequenced was CD4+ T cells from peripheral blood mononuclear cells, taken after pregnancy. The DNA for the CDR3 is TGTGCCAGCAGTGCTTACGGGGAAAACACCGGGGAGCTGTTTTTT. Encoded protein: CASSAYGENTGELFF.